This section outlines one T cell receptor beta chain sequence together with its context. The data were produced by immunoSEQ multiplex PCR, yet TCRdb's version contains in-frame clones alone and is incomplete. The sample shows roughly 290,000 clones, approximately 85% of them seen only once. The sample belongs to a study of blood T cell repertoires in COVID-19. On the study more broadly: PBMCs, B-cell-depleted T cells, or T cells were the source of the cDNA or gDNA that made up the material.

The CDR3 covers 15 residues. Germline CDR1 reads LGHNA; CDR2 reads YNFKEQ. V was pared by 1 base and J by 4 bases, with 1 base of the junction left unmatched. The source of this sequence is a man in his thirties or forties who had recovered from COVID-19. The specimen was PBMCs or T cells enriched from blood (not recorded which). V and J are TRBV4-2 and TRBJ1-3; TRBD1 aligns across 10 bases. CDR3 bases: TGTGCCAGCAGCCAAGGACAGGGGGCGGGAAACACCATATATTTT. Residues: CASSQGQGAGNTIYF.